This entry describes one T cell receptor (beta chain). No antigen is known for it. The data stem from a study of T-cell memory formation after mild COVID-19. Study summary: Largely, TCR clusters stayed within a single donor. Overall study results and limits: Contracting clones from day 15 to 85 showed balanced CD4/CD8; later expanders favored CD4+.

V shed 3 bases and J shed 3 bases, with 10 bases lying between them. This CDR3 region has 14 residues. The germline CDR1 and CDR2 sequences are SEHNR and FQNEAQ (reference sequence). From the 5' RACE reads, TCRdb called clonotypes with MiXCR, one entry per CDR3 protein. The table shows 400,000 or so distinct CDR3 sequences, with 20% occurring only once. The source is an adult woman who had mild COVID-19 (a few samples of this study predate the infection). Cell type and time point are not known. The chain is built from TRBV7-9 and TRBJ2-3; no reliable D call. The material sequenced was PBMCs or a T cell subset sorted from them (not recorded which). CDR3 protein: CASSFRLETDTQYF. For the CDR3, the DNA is TGTGCCAGCAGCTTCCGACTGGAAACAGATACGCAGTATTTT.